This entry lists 10 T cell receptor beta chains sequenced from one sample in a study of shared clonotypes between healthy human individuals (dated by TCRdb to about 2020). The method behind the library was the immunoSEQ multiplex PCR assay. TCRdb stores this immuneACCESS table with in-frame sequences only. Part of the clones is absent; in the studies checked, under half of the shortfall reflects unresolved V genes, and no reason is known for the rest. This sample is represented by some 450,000 clones; approximately 71% of them were singletons. Clones ranked in the top ten supply 12% of the sample. The specimen sequenced was PBMCs. These TCRs come from a woman aged 40 to 50 in good health. Some clones in this sample may be carry-over from other donors' samples.

V usage is TRBV6-6 and J usage is TRBJ2-2; 7 nucleotides match TRBD2. The CDR3 extends over 15 amino acids. Per the germline V gene, CDR1 is MNHNY and CDR2 is SVGAGI (reference sequence). The junction had 8 bases not matched to a gene; V was cut back by 10 bases and J by 0 bases. CDR3 nucleotides: TGTGCCACCACCCTCGGGGGGACGAACACCGGGGAGCTGTTTTTT. Protein: CATTLGGTNTGELFF.

This clone was observed a single time. J is TRBJ2-2 and V is TRBV2; tentatively, D is TRBD1 or TRBD2 (6 bases each). The CDR3 length is 15 residues. V lost 4 bases to trimming and J lost 5 bases, with 14 bases between them. Germline V gene sequence: CDR1 SNHLY, CDR2 FYNNEI. The CDR3 nucleotides are TGTGCCAGCAGTGTTGGTAGGGGGGAAACCGGGGAGCTGTTTTTT. Its translation: CASSVGRGETGELFF.

This clone occurred once. V is TRBV28 and J is TRBJ1-5; D ambiguous. Trimming pared 2 bases from V and 5 bases from J, leaving 10 bases between. This CDR3 contains 14 residues. Germline V gene sequence: CDR1 MDHEN, CDR2 SYDVKM. The CDR3 DNA reads TGTGCCAGCAGTTTAGTGGGGTTTCATCAGCCCCAGCATTTT. The encoded protein is CASSLVGFHQPQHF.

As concerns this clone: This likely stems from a read error, as it lies one base from a far larger clone. This CDR3 is also generated by other DNA sequences in the sample. The V gene is TRBV4-1, the J gene TRBJ1-5; D not resolved. Germline-derived CDR1 and CDR2 are MGHRA and YSYEKL. CDR3 size: 15 residues. The V and J ends lost 0 bases and 9 bases respectively, with 15 bases between them. CDR3 sequence: CASSQDLQGALPQHF. CDR3 in DNA: TGCGCCAGCAGCCAAGATCTTCAAGGAGCCCTGCCCCAGCATTTT.

The chain couples TRBV11-2 to TRBJ1-1; D possibly corresponds to TRBD1 (5 bases). The CDR3 consists of 18 residues. Trimming took 2 bases from V and 0 from J, leaving 19 bases between them. Germline V lookup: CDR1 SGHAT, CDR2 FQNNGV. CDR3 amino acids: CASSLTGRSLDMNTEAFF. The DNA for the CDR3 is TGTGCCAGCAGCTTAACAGGCCGGAGTCTCGATATGAACACTGAAGCTTTCTTT.

This clone was observed a handful of times. This rearrangement joins TRBV5-1 to TRBJ2-3; 10 nucleotides align to TRBD1. The length of the CDR3 is 16 residues. J gave up 5 bases and V 4 bases, and 10 bases lay outside the gene matches. Germline V gene sequence: CDR1 SGHRS, CDR2 YFSETQ. CDR3 residues: CASSVSGTGVGDTQYF. In DNA, the CDR3 is TGCGCCAGCAGCGTCTCCGGGACAGGGGTAGGAGATACGCAGTATTTT.

V gene TRBV6-5 combines with J gene TRBJ1-5; weak D call: TRBD1 (6 bases). V lost 6 bases and J 1 base, leaving 13 bases between the germline ends. The CDR3 totals 15 residues. Germline values: CDR1 MNHEY, CDR2 SVGAGI. CDR3 amino acids: CASRPTGKSNQPQHF. The CDR3 DNA reads as TGTGCCAGCAGGCCTACAGGGAAGAGCAATCAGCCCCAGCATTTT.

The chain links TRBV19 to TRBJ2-1; 8 bases agree with TRBD2. The CDR3 length is 13 residues. The germline CDR1 and CDR2 sequences are LNHDA and SQIVND (reference sequence). The V segment lost 2 bases and the J segment 9 bases; nucleotides outside the gene matches: 3. The CDR3 region has the DNA TGTGCCAGTAGTATACGGGAGGGCCTTGAGCAGTTCTTC. This gives the protein CASSIREGLEQFF.

The chain carries TRBV7-2 and TRBJ2-2, with 9 bases that match TRBD2. The CDR3 extends over 15 amino acids. Germline CDR1 SGHTA, CDR2 FQGNSA. V dropped 5 bases and J dropped 8; count of bases not matched to a gene: 9. This CDR3 is CASSETSGGEGELFF. In DNA, the CDR3 is TGTGCCAGCAGCGAGACTAGCGGAGGGGAAGGGGAGCTGTTTTTT.

This rearrangement joins TRBV7-9 to TRBJ1-3, with D hard to call. The V end was cut by 3 bases, the J end by 7 bases, with 13 bases between. The CDR3 has 14 residues. CDR1 and CDR2 from the germline V gene are SEHNR and FQNEAQ (reference sequence). Here the CDR3 DNA reads TGTGCCAGCAGCTTCGATGTAGGGAGGAACACCATATATTTT. This encodes CASSFDVGRNTIYF.